This TCR beta chain emerged from a study of graft-versus-host responses after intestinal transplantation. This CDR3 comprises 15 residues. The J segment lost 2 bases and the V segment lost 8 bases, leaving 7 bases of the junction unmatched. Germline V gene lookup returns CDR1 WSHSY and CDR2 SAAADI. TCRdb keeps only in-frame clones here, not all; method: immunoSEQ multiplex PCR. The sample comprises about 110,000 clones, about 91% of which are singletons, and about 0.7% rests with the top ten. Broader study findings: Early after transplant, HvG declines were associated with peak levels of circulating GvH clones. Graft-donor T cell macrochimerism in patients accompanied high graft-versus-host to host-versus-graft clonal ratios in allografts.

For this clone: The antigen is undetermined.

The V call is TRBV10-2, the J call TRBJ2-3; 10 positions match TRBD2. The receptor was derived from a human donor who was the organ donor for an intestinal transplant. The source was unstimulated CD4+ T cells sorted from spleen or lymph node cells, collected before transplant. The chain's CDR3 is CASRSGRALTDTQYF. In DNA, the CDR3 is TGCGCCAGCCGCAGCGGGAGGGCCCTCACAGATACGCAGTATTTT.